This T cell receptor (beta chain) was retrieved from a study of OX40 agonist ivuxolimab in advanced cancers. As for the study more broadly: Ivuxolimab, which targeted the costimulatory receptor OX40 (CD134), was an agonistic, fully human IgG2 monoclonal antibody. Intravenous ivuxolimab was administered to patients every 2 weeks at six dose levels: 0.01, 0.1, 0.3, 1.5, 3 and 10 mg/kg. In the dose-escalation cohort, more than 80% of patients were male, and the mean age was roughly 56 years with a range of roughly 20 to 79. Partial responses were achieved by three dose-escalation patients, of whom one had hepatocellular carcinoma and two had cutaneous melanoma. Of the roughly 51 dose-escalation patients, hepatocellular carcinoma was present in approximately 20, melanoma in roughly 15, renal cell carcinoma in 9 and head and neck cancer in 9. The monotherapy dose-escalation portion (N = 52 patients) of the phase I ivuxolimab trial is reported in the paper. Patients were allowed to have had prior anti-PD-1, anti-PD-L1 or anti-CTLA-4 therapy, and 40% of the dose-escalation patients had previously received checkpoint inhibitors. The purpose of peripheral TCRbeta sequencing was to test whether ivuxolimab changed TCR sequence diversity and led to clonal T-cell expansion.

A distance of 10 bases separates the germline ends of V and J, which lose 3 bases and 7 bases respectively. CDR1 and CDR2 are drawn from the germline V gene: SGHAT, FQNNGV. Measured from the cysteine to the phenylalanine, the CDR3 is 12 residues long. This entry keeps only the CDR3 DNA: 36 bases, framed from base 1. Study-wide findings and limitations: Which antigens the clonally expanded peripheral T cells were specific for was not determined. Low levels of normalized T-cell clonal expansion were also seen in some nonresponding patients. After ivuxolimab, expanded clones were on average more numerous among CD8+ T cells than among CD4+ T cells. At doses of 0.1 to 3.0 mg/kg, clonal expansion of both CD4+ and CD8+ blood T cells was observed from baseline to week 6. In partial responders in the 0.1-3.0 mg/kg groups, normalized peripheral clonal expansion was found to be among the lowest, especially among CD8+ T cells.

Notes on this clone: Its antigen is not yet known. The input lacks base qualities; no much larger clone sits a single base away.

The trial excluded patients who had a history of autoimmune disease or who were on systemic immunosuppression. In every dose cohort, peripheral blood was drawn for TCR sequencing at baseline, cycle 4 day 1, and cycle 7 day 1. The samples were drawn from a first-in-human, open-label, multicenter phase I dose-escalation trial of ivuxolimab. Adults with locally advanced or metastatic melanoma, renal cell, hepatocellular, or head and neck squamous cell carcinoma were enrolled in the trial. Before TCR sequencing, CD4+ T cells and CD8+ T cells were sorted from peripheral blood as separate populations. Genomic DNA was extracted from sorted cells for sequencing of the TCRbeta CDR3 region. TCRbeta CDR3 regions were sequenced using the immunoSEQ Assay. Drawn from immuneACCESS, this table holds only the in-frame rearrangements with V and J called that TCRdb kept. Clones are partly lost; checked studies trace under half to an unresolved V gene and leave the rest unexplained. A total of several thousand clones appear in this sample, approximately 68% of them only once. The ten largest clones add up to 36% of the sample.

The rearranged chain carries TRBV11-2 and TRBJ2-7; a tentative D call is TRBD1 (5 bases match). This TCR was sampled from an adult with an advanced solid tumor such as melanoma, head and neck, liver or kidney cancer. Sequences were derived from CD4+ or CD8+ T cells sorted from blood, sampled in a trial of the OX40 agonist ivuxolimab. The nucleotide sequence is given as TGTGCCAGCAGCTTGGAAAGGGGAGAGCAGTACTTC. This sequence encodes CASSLERGEQYF. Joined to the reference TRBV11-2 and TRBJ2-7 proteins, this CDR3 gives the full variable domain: EAGVAQSPRYKIIEKRQSVAFWCNPISGHATLYWYQQILGQGPKLLIQFQNNGVVDDSQLPKDRFSAERLKGVDSTLKIQPAKLEDSAVYLCASSLERGEQYFGPGTRLTVT.